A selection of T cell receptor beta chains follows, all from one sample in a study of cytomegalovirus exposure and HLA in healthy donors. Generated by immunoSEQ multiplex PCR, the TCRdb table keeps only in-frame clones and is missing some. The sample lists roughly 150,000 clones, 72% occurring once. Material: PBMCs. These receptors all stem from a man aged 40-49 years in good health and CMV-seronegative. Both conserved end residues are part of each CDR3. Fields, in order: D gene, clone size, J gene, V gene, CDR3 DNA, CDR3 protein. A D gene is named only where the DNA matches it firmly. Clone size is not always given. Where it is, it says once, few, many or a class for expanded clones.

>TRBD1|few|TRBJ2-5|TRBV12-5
TGTGCTAGTGGTTGGAAGGGGGCGGAGACCCAGTACTTC
CASGWKGAETQYF
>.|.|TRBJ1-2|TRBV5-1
TGCGCCAGCAGCTTGGCCCTAGCTAACTATGGCTACACCTTC
CASSLALANYGYTF
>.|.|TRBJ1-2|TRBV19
TGTGCCAGTAGTATAGGTACAGGTGGCTATGGCTACACCTTC
CASSIGTGGYGYTF
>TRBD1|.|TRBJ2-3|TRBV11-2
TGTGCCAGCAGCTTCACAGGGGATCCCACAGATACGCAGTATTTT
CASSFTGDPTDTQYF
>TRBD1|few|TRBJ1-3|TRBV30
TGTGCCTGGATTAGGACAGGGAGAAACACCATATATTTT
CAWIRTGRNTIYF
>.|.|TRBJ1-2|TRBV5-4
TGTGCCAGCAGCTTTCATACGGGTGTCACAACGGATGGCTACACCTTC
CASSFHTGVTTDGYTF
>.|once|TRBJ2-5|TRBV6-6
TGTGCCAGCAGTCAGGCGGGATCGTACCAAGAGACCCAGTACTTC
CASSQAGSYQETQYF
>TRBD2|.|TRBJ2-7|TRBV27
TGTGCCAGCAGTTTTCGACTAGCGGGAGAGGGTGAGCAGTACTTC
CASSFRLAGEGEQYF
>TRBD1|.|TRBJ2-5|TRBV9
TGTGCCAGCAGCGAGGGACAGGGGGCCTTCGAGACCCAGTACTTC
CASSEGQGAFETQYF
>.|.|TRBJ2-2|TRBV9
TGTGCCAGCAGCCCCCAGTTAACCGGGGAGCTGTTTTTT
CASSPQLTGELFF
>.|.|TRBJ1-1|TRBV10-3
TGTGCCATCGCCTTACAGATGAACACTGAAGCTTTCTTT
CAIALQMNTEAFF
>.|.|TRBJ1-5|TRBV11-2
TGTGCCAGCAGCTTAGATTGGGGGGGAAATCAGCCCCAGCATTTT
CASSLDWGGNQPQHF
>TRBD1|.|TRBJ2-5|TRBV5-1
TGCGCCAGCAGCGGAACAGGGGTGGTTCCAGAGACCCAGTACTTC
CASSGTGVVPETQYF
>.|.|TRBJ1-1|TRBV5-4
TGTGCCAGCAGCTTAAAACTTGGGAACACTGAAGCTTTCTTT
CASSLKLGNTEAFF
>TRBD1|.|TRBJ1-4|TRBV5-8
TGTGCCAGCAGCTTTCTTGGACAGGGGATCGAAAAACTGTTTTTT
CASSFLGQGIEKLFF
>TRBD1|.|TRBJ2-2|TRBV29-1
TGCAGCGTTGAGGTGGCCAGGGGGTGGACCGGGGAGCTGTTTTTT
CSVEVARGWTGELFF
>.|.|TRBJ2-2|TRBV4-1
TGCGCCAGCAGCCAAGGCAGGGTCACCGGGGAGCTGTTTTTT
CASSQGRVTGELFF
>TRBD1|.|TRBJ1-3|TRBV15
TGTGCCACCAGCAACCGGACAGGGTACTCTGGAAACACCATATATTTT
CATSNRTGYSGNTIYF
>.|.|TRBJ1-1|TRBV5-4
TGTGCCAGCAGCTTGGTTCTTGGGGGCGGCACTGAAGCTTTCTTT
CASSLVLGGGTEAFF
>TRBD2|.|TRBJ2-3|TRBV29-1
TGCAGCGTTGAAGCCCGACTAGCGGGCACAGATACGCAGTATTTT
CSVEARLAGTDTQYF
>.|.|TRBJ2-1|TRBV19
TGTGCCAGTAGTACCCCATGGGGGAGGTCGCCTTCCCGAGACAATGAGCAGTTCTTC
CASSTPWGRSPSRDNEQFF
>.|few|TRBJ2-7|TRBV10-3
TGTGCCACCCTGGACACTTCCTACGAGCAGTACTTC
CATLDTSYEQYF
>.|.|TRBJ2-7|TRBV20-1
TGCAGTGTACAGCTTACCTACGAGCAGTACTTC
CSVQLTYEQYF
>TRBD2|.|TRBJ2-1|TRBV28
TGTGCCAGCAGTTTTACCCCCCCGGAGACTAGCGAGTTGAATGAGCAGTTCTTC
CASSFTPPETSELNEQFF
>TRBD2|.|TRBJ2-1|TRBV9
TGTGCCAGCAGCGCAACTAGCGGGAGTTTCAATGAGCAGTTCTTC
CASSATSGSFNEQFF
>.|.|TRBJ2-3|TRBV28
TGTGCCAGCAGTTTGGGGGGACCCACGGATACGCAGTATTTT
CASSLGGPTDTQYF
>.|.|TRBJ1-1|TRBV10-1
TGCGCCAGCGCGGGGCTGAACACTGAAGCTTTCTTT
CASAGLNTEAFF
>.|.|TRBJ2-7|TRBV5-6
TGTGCCAGCAGCTTAGCTGGAGAGGGGGTGGTCGACGAGCAGTACTTC
CASSLAGEGVVDEQYF
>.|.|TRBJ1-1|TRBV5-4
TGTGCCAGCAGCTTGCAATCCGGTGAAGCTTTCTTT
CASSLQSGEAFF
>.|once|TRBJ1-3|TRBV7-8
TGTGCCAGCAGCTTAACCAGGGTTACACCGAGAAGATCTGGAAACACCATATATTTT
CASSLTRVTPRRSGNTIYF
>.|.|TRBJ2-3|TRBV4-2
TGTGCCAGCAGCCTCGGGACTTCATCCACAGATACGCAGTATTTT
CASSLGTSSTDTQYF
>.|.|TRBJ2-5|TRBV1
TGCACCAGCAGCCACCTCGGCGGGGGTGGTGATACCCAGTACTTC
CTSSHLGGGGDTQYF
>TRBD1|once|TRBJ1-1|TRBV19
TGTGCCAGTAGTATCGAGACAGGGGCAGTGGCTGAAGCTTTCTTT
CASSIETGAVAEAFF
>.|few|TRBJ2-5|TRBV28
TGTGCCAGCAGTCTCCAAGAGACCCAGTACTTC
CASSLQETQYF
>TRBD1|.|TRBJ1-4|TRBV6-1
TGTGCCAGCAGTGCCGGGACAGGGCGTGATGCAACTAATGAAAAACTGTTTTTT
CASSAGTGRDATNEKLFF
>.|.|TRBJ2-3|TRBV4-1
TGCGCCAGCAGCCAAGGTTTGCGCGATACGCAGTATTTT
CASSQGLRDTQYF
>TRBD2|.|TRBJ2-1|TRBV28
TGTGCCAGCAGTTTAATAGCGGGGGGGTACAATGAGCAGTTCTTC
CASSLIAGGYNEQFF
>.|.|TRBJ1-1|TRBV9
TGTGCCAGCAGCCAGGGGATAGAGCAAAACACTGAAGCTTTCTTT
CASSQGIEQNTEAFF
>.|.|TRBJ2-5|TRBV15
TGTGCCACCAGCAGAGATTGGGGGCAGCCGGAGACCCAGTACTTC
CATSRDWGQPETQYF